Listed below are T cell receptor beta chains from one sample, sequenced in a study of patients and donors after allogeneic stem cell transplantation. TCRdb reprocessed the RT-PCR reads with MiXCR, giving one entry per CDR3 protein. The sample carries roughly 880,000 distinct CDR3 sequences, roughly 18% recorded once. Input material: blood, either unsorted or a sorted T cell fraction (not recorded which). Source of these receptors: a human donor who was either an allogeneic HSCT recipient or a stem cell or donor lymphocyte infusion donor (not recorded which). It is not recorded whose cells these are; they may come from a transplant donor. Both conserved end residues are part of each CDR3. Each record gives: D gene, J gene, V gene, clone size, CDR3 protein, CDR3 DNA. The D gene is left open where the match is weak. Clone size is not always given. Where it is, it says once, few, many or a class for expanded clones.

TRBD2 | TRBJ2-3 | TRBV12-3/TRBV12-4 | . | CASRPRLAGGLDTQYF | TGTGCCAGCAGACCTCGACTAGCGGGAGGTCTAGATACGCAGTATTTT
. | TRBJ2-3 | TRBV29-1 | many | CSVLQVRGTDTQYF | TGCAGCGTCCTCCAGGTCCGGGGCACAGATACGCAGTATTTT
TRBD1 | TRBJ1-2 | TRBV24-1 | few | CATSEATGTGNGYTF | TGTGCCACCAGTGAAGCGACCGGGACAGGGAATGGCTACACCTTC
. | TRBJ2-7 | TRBV18 | few | CASSSEWNEQYF | TGTGCCAGCTCATCTGAGTGGAACGAGCAGTACTTC
TRBD2 | TRBJ2-5 | TRBV3-1 | . | CASSQGRGGNQETQYF | TGTGCCAGCAGCCAAGGGCGGGGGGGAAACCAAGAGACCCAGTACTTC
TRBD2 | TRBJ2-1 | TRBV7-2 | . | CASSPRGGHEQFF | TGTGCCAGCAGCCCTCGGGGGGGCCATGAGCAGTTCTTC
. | TRBJ2-3 | TRBV19 | . | CASSPDVTSTDTQYF | TGTGCCAGTAGTCCGGACGTAACTAGCACAGATACGCAGTATTTT
TRBD1 | TRBJ1-4 | TRBV12-3/TRBV12-4 | few | CASSFRGGLTNEKLFF | TGTGCCAGCAGTTTCAGGGGGGGCCTAACTAATGAAAAACTGTTTTTT
. | TRBJ1-2 | TRBV20-1 | . | CSATNRERTGYGYTF | TGCAGTGCTACTAACAGGGAAAGAACCGGCTATGGCTACACCTTC
TRBD2 | TRBJ2-1 | TRBV12-3/TRBV12-4 | few | CASSPSGPPFF | TGTGCCAGCAGCCCTAGCGGGCCCCCTTTCTTC
TRBD1 | TRBJ2-5 | TRBV6-2/TRBV6-3 | . | CASSHPAATGVEETQYF | TGTGCCAGCAGTCACCCGGCAGCGACAGGGGTGGAGGAGACCCAGTACTTC
. | TRBJ2-2 | TRBV7-2 | . | CASSLGRGRRPGELFF | TGTGCCAGCAGCTTAGGGCGGGGACGGAGGCCCGGGGAGCTGTTTTTT
. | TRBJ1-6 | TRBV2 | few | CASMEVGAYNSPLHF | TGTGCCAGCATGGAGGTCGGGGCATATAATTCACCCCTCCACTTT
. | TRBJ1-1 | TRBV24-1 | . | CATSDLLYSEAFF | TGTGCCACCAGTGATTTGCTATACAGTGAAGCTTTCTTT
. | TRBJ1-1 | TRBV9 | . | CASSALTEAFF | TGTGCCAGCAGCGCCTTAACTGAAGCTTTCTTT
. | TRBJ1-2 | TRBV4-3 | few | CASSQDRQTSGYGYTF | TGCGCCAGCAGCCAAGATAGACAGACCTCTGGGTATGGCTACACCTTC
. | TRBJ2-3 | TRBV29-1 | few | CSAATLVAATDTQYF | TGCAGCGCTGCCACGTTGGTAGCGGCTACAGATACGCAGTATTTT
. | TRBJ1-1 | TRBV4-2 | few | CASSRGSDEAFF | TGTGCCAGCAGCCGGGGGTCCGATGAAGCTTTCTTT
. | TRBJ2-1 | TRBV9 | . | CASSDFNEQFF | TGTGCCAGCAGCGACTTTAATGAGCAGTTCTTC
TRBD1 | TRBJ1-2 | TRBV4-1 | many | CASSHPTGGDYGYTF | TGCGCCAGCAGCCATCCGACAGGGGGCGACTATGGCTACACCTTC
. | TRBJ1-3 | TRBV6-1 | few | CASSTGQSSGNTIYF | TGTGCCAGCAGCACCGGACAGAGCTCTGGAAACACCATATATTTT
. | TRBJ1-1 | TRBV7-9 | few | CASGLGDPPNTEAFF | TGTGCCAGCGGGTTGGGGGATCCTCCGAACACTGAAGCTTTCTTT
. | TRBJ2-7 | TRBV6-1 | . | CASRQDGAYEQYF | TGTGCCAGCAGACAGGACGGAGCCTACGAGCAGTACTTC
TRBD1 | TRBJ1-3 | TRBV20-1 | . | CSARDGTGAGNTIYF | TGCAGTGCTCGGGACGGAACAGGGGCTGGAAACACCATATATTTT
TRBD2 | TRBJ2-1 | TRBV20-1 | . | CSARNSGRKNEQFF | TGCAGTGCTAGAAATAGCGGGAGGAAGAATGAGCAGTTCTTC
. | TRBJ2-1 | TRBV6-4 | few | CASSDGRWEFF | TGTGCCAGCAGTGATGGGAGATGGGAGTTCTTC
. | TRBJ2-3 | TRBV20-1 | once | CSARGWGDTQYF | TGCAGTGCTAGAGGGTGGGGCGATACGCAGTATTTT
. | TRBJ1-5 | TRBV12-3/TRBV12-4 | . | CASSLRGVDGPQHF | TGTGCCAGCAGTCTCCGGGGGGTGGATGGGCCCCAGCATTTT
. | TRBJ1-5 | TRBV7-9 | few | CASSLFENQPQHF | TGTGCCAGCAGCCTTTTTGAGAACCAGCCCCAGCATTTT
. | TRBJ2-1 | TRBV4-1 | few | CASSQDYSNEQFF | TGCGCCAGCAGCCAGGACTACTCCAATGAGCAGTTCTTC
. | TRBJ2-5 | TRBV18 | few | CASSPSQRQETQYF | TGTGCCAGCTCACCATCACAGCGCCAAGAGACCCAGTACTTC
. | TRBJ1-2 | TRBV11-2 | . | CASSQSVGRTNYGYTF | TGTGCCAGCAGTCAATCAGTTGGACGAACTAACTATGGCTACACCTTC
. | TRBJ1-2 | TRBV27 | . | CASSLAGGLYGYTF | TGTGCCAGCAGTTTAGCTGGCGGCTTATATGGCTACACCTTC
. | TRBJ1-2 | TRBV5-4 | . | CASSVEQGNYGYTF | TGTGCCAGCAGCGTTGAACAGGGAAACTATGGCTACACCTTC
TRBD2 | TRBJ2-5 | TRBV5-1 | . | CASSNSGGAGETQYF | TGCGCCAGCAGCAATAGCGGGGGGGCCGGAGAGACCCAGTACTTC
. | TRBJ1-5 | TRBV15 | few | CATSRGVFSNQPQHF | TGTGCCACCAGTCGCGGAGTCTTTAGCAATCAGCCCCAGCATTTT
TRBD2 | TRBJ2-3 | TRBV11-1 | few | CASRASGLAGGSTDTQYF | TGTGCCAGCAGAGCGTCGGGACTAGCGGGGGGGAGCACAGATACGCAGTATTTT
TRBD2 | TRBJ2-1 | TRBV11-2 | . | CASSLPRTSGDSYNEQFF | TGTGCCAGCAGCTTACCCCGGACTAGCGGGGACTCCTACAATGAGCAGTTCTTC
. | TRBJ2-4 | TRBV7-9 | many | CASSLAGAKNIQYF | TGTGCCAGCAGTTTGGCGGGAGCCAAAAACATTCAGTACTTC
. | TRBJ2-3 | TRBV6-5 | . | CASNKNTDTQYF | TGTGCCAGCAATAAAAATACAGATACGCAGTATTTT
. | TRBJ1-6 | TRBV5-6 | few | CASSPPVGRNSPLHF | TGTGCCAGCAGCCCGCCCGTAGGGCGGAATTCACCCCTCCACTTT
TRBD2 | TRBJ2-3 | TRBV11-1 | . | CASSFGTSGRFGGTDTQYF | TGTGCCAGCAGCTTTGGGACTAGCGGGAGGTTTGGAGGCACAGATACGCAGTATTTT
. | TRBJ2-1 | TRBV6-4 | few | CASSSGGQGDNEQFF | TGTGCCAGCAGTTCCGGGGGGCAAGGGGACAATGAGCAGTTCTTC
TRBD2 | TRBJ2-7 | TRBV7-9 | . | CASSSGTGLAPYEQYF | TGTGCCAGCAGCTCTGGAACGGGACTAGCGCCCTACGAGCAGTACTTC
. | TRBJ2-7 | TRBV9 | many | CASSLPPTTNSHEQYF | TGTGCCAGCAGCTTACCCCCGACCACGAACTCCCACGAGCAGTACTTC
. | TRBJ1-3 | TRBV12-3/TRBV12-4 | . | CASNAADTIYF | TGTGCCAGCAACGCAGCGGACACCATATATTTT
. | TRBJ2-1 | TRBV12-3/TRBV12-4 | . | CASSHISTILNEQFF | TGTGCCAGCAGTCATATCTCGACTATATTGAATGAGCAGTTCTTC
. | TRBJ2-7 | TRBV4-1 | . | CASSQDIPNYEQYF | TGCGCCAGCAGCCAAGATATACCTAACTACGAGCAGTACTTC
. | TRBJ2-2 | TRBV30 | . | CAWSYSVLVFF | TGTGCCTGGAGTTATTCCGTTTTGGTGTTTTTT
. | TRBJ2-1 | TRBV2 | few | CASSESSWGEQFF | TGTGCCAGCAGTGAGTCTAGTTGGGGTGAGCAGTTCTTC
TRBD2 | TRBJ2-3 | TRBV6-5 | few | CASSSPGALGAGLGDTQYF | TGTGCCAGCAGTTCACCCGGGGCTTTAGGAGCGGGACTAGGAGATACGCAGTATTTT
TRBD1 | TRBJ1-6 | TRBV12-3/TRBV12-4 | many | CASSLRDRGLSPLHF | TGTGCCAGCAGTTTGCGGGACAGGGGGCTTTCACCCCTCCACTTT